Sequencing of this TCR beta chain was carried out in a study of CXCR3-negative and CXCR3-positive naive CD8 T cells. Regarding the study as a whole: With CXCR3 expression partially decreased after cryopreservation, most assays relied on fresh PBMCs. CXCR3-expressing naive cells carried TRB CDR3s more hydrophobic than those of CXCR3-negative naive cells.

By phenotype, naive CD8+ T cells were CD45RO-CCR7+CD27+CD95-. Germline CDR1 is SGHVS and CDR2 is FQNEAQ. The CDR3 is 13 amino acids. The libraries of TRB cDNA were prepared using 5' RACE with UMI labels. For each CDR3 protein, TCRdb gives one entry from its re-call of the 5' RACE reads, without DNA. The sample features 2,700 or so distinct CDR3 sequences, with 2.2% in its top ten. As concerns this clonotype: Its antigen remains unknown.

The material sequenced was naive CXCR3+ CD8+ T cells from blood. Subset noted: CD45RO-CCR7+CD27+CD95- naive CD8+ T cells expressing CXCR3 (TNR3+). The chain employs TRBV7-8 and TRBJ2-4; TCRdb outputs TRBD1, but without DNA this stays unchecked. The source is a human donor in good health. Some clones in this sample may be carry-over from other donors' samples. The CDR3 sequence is CASSLQGRNIQYF.